These 21 T cell receptor beta chains share one sample of origin, sequenced in a study of blood T cell repertoires in COVID-19. Profiled with immunoSEQ multiplex PCR; TCRdb holds only in-frame clones, not every one. The sample lists 150,000 to 200,000 clones, 85% to 90% occurring once. Material for sequencing was peripheral blood. The origin of the receptors is a man aged 40-49 years with active or convalescent COVID-19.

This rearrangement joins TRBV10-3 to TRBJ2-7; possibly TRBD2 for D (6 bases). This CDR3 region has 12 residues. The germline gives CDR1 ENHRY, CDR2 SYGVKD. The germline V and J ends were trimmed by 10 bases and 2 bases, with 12 bases remaining between them. CDR3 nucleotides: TGTGCCACCGGACTATCCACCTACGAGCAGTACTTC. It specifies CATGLSTYEQYF.

The chain joins TRBV6-2 or TRBV6-3 to TRBJ1-2; a possible D gene is TRBD1 (6 bases). Trimming cost V 4 bases and J 4 bases, with 10 bases left between them. Germline-derived CDR1 and CDR2 are MNHEY and SVGEGT. The CDR3 extends over 13 amino acids. The CDR3 DNA reads as TGTGCCAGCAGTTGGGGGCCTCCCTATGGCTACACCTTC. This encodes CASSWGPPYGYTF.

The table lists this clone with a count of one. The chain is built from TRBV24-1 and TRBJ1-5; D is undetermined. The germline CDR1 and CDR2 sequences are KGHDR and SFDVKD. The CDR3 runs to 13 residues. V gave up 5 bases and J gave up 7 bases, with 11 bases separating them. CDR3 in DNA: TGTGCCACCAGTGGGGTTTTCGGGCAGCCCCAGCATTTT. Translated, it gives CATSGVFGQPQHF.

This clone was detected once. The chain employs TRBV18 and TRBJ2-6; D is uncertain. This CDR3 has 15 residues. V lost 2 bases, J lost 2 bases, and 7 bases lay in between. Germline V CDR1 and CDR2: KGHSH, LQKENI. Written as DNA, the CDR3 is TGTGCCAGCTCACCAGGCCCCGCTGGGGCCAACGTCCTGACTTTC. Protein product: CASSPGPAGANVLTF.

This chain uses TRBV29-1 with TRBJ1-3; D unresolved. The CDR3 contains 14 residues. Germline V gene lookup returns CDR1 SQVTM and CDR2 ANQGSEA. V dropped 8 bases and J dropped 0 bases, with 14 bases sitting between them. CDR3 sequence reads: CSIVDPGSGNTIYF. In nucleotides, the CDR3 is TGCAGCATCGTGGATCCAGGCTCTGGAAACACCATATATTTT.

V and J are TRBV2 and TRBJ2-1, with D possibly matching TRBD1 (6 bases). Germline V CDR1 and CDR2: SNHLY, FYNNEI. This CDR3 is built from 15 residues. V lost 2 bases and J lost 4, with 12 bases in between. The DNA for the CDR3 is TGTGCCAGCAGTGAAACCGGGACATTATACAATGAGCAGTTCTTC. Protein sequence: CASSETGTLYNEQFF.

The chain joins TRBV4-2 to TRBJ2-2; D is uncertain. The CDR3 spans 14 residues. Trimming removed 0 bases from V and 6 bases from J, with 8 bases in between. Per the germline V gene, CDR1 is LGHNA and CDR2 is YNFKEQ. The CDR3 bases are TGTGCCAGCAGCCAAGAGAGACTTTCCGGGGAGCTGTTTTTT. It translates to CASSQERLSGELFF.

The CDR3 DNA reads TGTGCCAGCAGTTATGGGGCTAGCGGGGTTGAGACCCAGTACTTC. It encodes CASSYGASGVETQYF. V is TRBV6-5 and J is TRBJ2-5, with 9 bases aligning to TRBD2. The J segment lost 5 bases and the V segment lost 3 bases, leaving 7 bases of the junction unmatched. Germline V gene sequence: CDR1 MNHEY, CDR2 SVGAGI. The CDR3 totals 15 residues.

The sample holds many counts of this clone. This chain connects TRBV27 to TRBJ2-7; D gene unclear. There are 13 residues in the CDR3. V shed 5 bases and J shed 5 bases, with 13 bases lying between them. Looked up from germline, CDR1 is MNHEY and CDR2 is SMNVEV (reference sequence). The CDR3: CASSLTTPNEQYF. The CDR3 region has the DNA TGTGCCAGCAGTCTAACTACCCCAAACGAGCAGTACTTC.

CDR3 residues: CASSTDRVIETQYF. The CDR3, as DNA: TGCGCCAGCAGCACCGACAGGGTGATAGAGACCCAGTACTTC. The rearrangement uses TRBV5-1 and TRBJ2-5; 7 bases fit TRBD1. The CDR3 extends over 14 amino acids. J was trimmed by 4 bases and V by 4 bases; bases with no gene match: 7. The V gene's germline CDR1 is SGHRS and CDR2 YFSETQ.

This clone has more than one count but fewer than ten. The same CDR3 can be traced to other DNA sequences in this sample. V and J are TRBV19 and TRBJ1-5; no reliable D call. V lost 6 bases, J lost 4 bases, and 7 bases lay in between. The CDR3 covers 12 residues. Germline values: CDR1 LNHDA, CDR2 SQIVND (reference sequence). The CDR3 DNA reads as TGTGCCAGTAGCCCCTTTAATCAGCCCCAGCATTTT. This gives the protein CASSPFNQPQHF.

In DNA, the CDR3 is TGTGCCAGCAGCTCCCGGGTCAGGGGCTTGGGCACCGGGGAGCTGTTTTTT. This codes for CASSSRVRGLGTGELFF. The V gene is TRBV5-4, the J gene TRBJ2-2; D is possibly TRBD1 (6 bases). Between the trimmed V and J ends, which lost 3 bases and 4 bases, there was a span of 19 bases. The CDR3 is 17 amino acids. Germline lookup yields CDR1 SGHNT and CDR2 YYREEE (reference sequence).

This clone was observed a single time. The V call is TRBV4-2, the J call TRBJ2-7; 9 bases agree with TRBD2. The V gene end was trimmed by 0 bases and the J gene end by 3 bases; junction bases not matched to a gene: 6. This CDR3 has 16 residues. The germline V gene encodes CDR1 LGHNA and CDR2 YNFKEQ. The CDR3 bases are TGTGCCAGCAGCCAAGATGGGCTAGCGGGGTACTACGAGCAGTACTTC. Translated: CASSQDGLAGYYEQYF.

This rearrangement joins TRBV10-3 to TRBJ2-7, with 7 bases fitting TRBD2. From germline, CDR1 is ENHRY and CDR2 SYGVKD. The CDR3 runs 13 residues. V shed 4 bases and J 5 bases; nucleotides not matched to a gene: 5. CDR3: CAISGGRGDEQYF. The CDR3, as DNA: TGTGCCATCAGTGGCGGTCGGGGGGACGAGCAGTACTTC.

This clone was detected a few times. The gene calls are TRBV28 and TRBJ1-6; D not certain. This CDR3 has 16 residues. The germline CDR1 and CDR2 sequences are MDHEN and SYDVKM. Between the trimmed V and J ends, which lost 4 bases and 1 base, there was a span of 11 bases. The CDR3 DNA sequence: TGTGCCAGCAGTTCAAAACGGGGTTCCTATAATTCACCCCTCCACTTT. Translating it yields CASSSKRGSYNSPLHF.

This clone was found a few times. The genes are TRBV19 and TRBJ1-1; 7 positions match TRBD1. The trim removed 3 bases at V and 1 base at J, leaving 11 bases unmatched. Germline CDR1 and CDR2: LNHDA and SQIVND (reference sequence). CDR3 size: 17 residues. The CDR3 bases are TGTGCCAGTAGTATGCTACATGGGGGACAGAGGAACACTGAAGCTTTCTTT. It is translated as CASSMLHGGQRNTEAFF.

V and J are TRBV29-1 and TRBJ2-7, with D perhaps TRBD2 (5 bases). This CDR3 comprises 13 residues. Germline-derived CDR1 and CDR2 are SQVTM and ANQGSEA. The V and J ends lost 6 bases and 0 bases respectively, with 12 bases between them. The CDR3 sequence: CSVALESSYEQYF. CDR3 nucleotide sequence: TGCAGCGTCGCACTAGAAAGCTCCTACGAGCAGTACTTC.

The V call is TRBV12-3 or TRBV12-4, the J call TRBJ1-1; 8 bases are a match to TRBD1. The CDR3 consists of 13 residues. The trim removed 7 bases at V and 3 bases at J, leaving 4 bases unmatched. The CDR3 protein is CASIDRGYTEAFF. The CDR3 DNA reads TGTGCCAGCATTGACAGGGGTTACACTGAAGCTTTCTTT.

This rearrangement joins TRBV23-1 to TRBJ2-7; D perhaps matches TRBD1 (6 bases). TRBV23-1 is labeled an ORF, and its function is uncertain. V lost 2 bases and J 5 bases, leaving 13 bases between the germline ends. This CDR3 is built from 14 residues. CDR3 sequence (DNA): TGCGCCAGCAGTCAAAGGGACAATGCAGACGAGCAGTACTTC. This encodes CASSQRDNADEQYF.

The chain has TRBV6-5 and TRBJ2-2; no firm D call. Germline lookup yields CDR1 MNHEY and CDR2 SVGAGI. The germline V and J ends were trimmed by 8 bases and 3 bases, with 7 bases remaining between them. This CDR3 has 12 amino acids. CDR3 loop: CASARDTGELFF. The CDR3 bases are TGTGCCAGCGCCCGGGACACCGGGGAGCTGTTTTTT.

The rearrangement links TRBV7-2 to TRBJ1-3, with D hard to call. Germline V gene sequence: CDR1 SGHTA, CDR2 FQGNSA. V shed 5 bases and J shed 0 bases, with 11 bases lying between them. The CDR3 is made up of 15 amino acids. CDR3 loop: CASSQESFSGNTIYF. CDR3 nucleotides: TGTGCCAGCAGCCAGGAAAGCTTCTCTGGAAACACCATATATTTT.